The 5 T cell receptor beta chains listed next were all sequenced from one sample in a study of lymphopenia after photon versus proton radiotherapy. TCRdb's copy holds only in-frame clones and misses some; the assay was immunoSEQ multiplex PCR. There are approximately 7,200 clones in the sample; 90% to 95% occur only once, and 1.5% to 2% lies in the top ten. Sequencing was performed on peripheral blood, taken from a patient treated with photon-based radiotherapy. Receptors were obtained from a woman in her forties or fifties with cholangiocarcinoma.

The chain carries TRBV29-1 and TRBJ1-1; D may be TRBD1 (6 bases). The CDR3 length is 13 residues. Germline values: CDR1 SQVTM, CDR2 ANQGSEA. V gave up 0 bases and J gave up 5 bases, with 10 bases separating them. In DNA form, the CDR3 reads TGCAGCGTTGAAGAGCCCCAGGGGACTGAAGCTTTCTTT. Translation: CSVEEPQGTEAFF.

The rearrangement joins TRBV19 to TRBJ2-7, with TRBD1 identical over 10 bases. CDR1 and CDR2 from the germline V gene are LNHDA and SQIVND (reference sequence). V trimming: 5 bases; J trimming: 3 bases; junction bases outside the gene matches: 10. The CDR3 loop spans 16 amino acids. The CDR3 reads CASSQGQGVSVYEQYF. CDR3 in DNA: TGTGCCAGTAGTCAAGGACAGGGGGTGTCTGTCTACGAGCAGTACTTC.

CDR3 bases: TGTGCCTGGAGTTGGGCGGGCACTGAAGCTTTCTTT. It encodes CAWSWAGTEAFF. The chain uses TRBV30 and TRBJ1-1; D gene uncertain. Trimming cost V 2 bases and J 4 bases, with 8 bases left between them. CDR1 and CDR2 from the germline V gene are GTSNPN and SVGIG (reference sequence). The CDR3 sequence is 12 residues long.

The rearrangement joins TRBV30 to TRBJ1-5, with D unclear. The CDR3 runs 16 residues. The ends were cut back, 3 bases at V and 2 bases at J, with 17 bases in the middle. Germline V gene sequence: CDR1 GTSNPN, CDR2 SVGIG (reference sequence). For the CDR3, the DNA is TGTGCCTGGAGCCTCCTGGCGGGGTTGGGCAATCAGCCCCAGCATTTT. Amino acids: CAWSLLAGLGNQPQHF.

The rearrangement uses TRBV28 and TRBJ1-6; D remains ambiguous. Germline CDR1 is MDHEN and CDR2 is SYDVKM. The V end lost 6 bases, the J end lost 0 bases, and 18 bases lay between the germline ends. The CDR3 extends over 18 amino acids. CDR3: CASSRPDYRSSYNSPLHF. In DNA form, the CDR3 reads TGTGCCAGCAGCCGGCCCGATTATCGGAGCTCCTATAATTCACCCCTCCACTTT.